This T cell receptor beta chain is from a study of T cell repertoires in cytomegalovirus infection. Study summary: Both recently identified HLA-C-restricted and well-studied HLA-B-restricted CMV epitopes were used in the study.

MiXCR, applied by TCRdb to the reads, yields one record per CDR3 protein. Here the sample spans a few hundred thousand distinct CDR3 sequences, 42% being singletons. This clonotype was seen only a few times. Antigen specificity is unknown. V gave up 5 bases and J gave up 0 bases; unmatched junction bases: 14. Germline lookup yields CDR1 MNHEY and CDR2 SVGEGT. CDR3 size: 22 residues. General study results and limits: There were HLA-C-restricted CMV-specific TCR beta clonotypes dominating the ex vivo response.

The origin of this receptor is a human donor in good health (CMV status not recorded). Some clones in this sample may be carry-over from other donors' samples. J is TRBJ2-6 and V is TRBV6-2 or TRBV6-3, with 15 bases matching TRBD2. This specimen consisted of cultured PBMCs, obtained from culture after CMV antigen stimulation. In DNA form, the CDR3 reads TGTGCCAGCAGTCGGTCGGGGGGACTAGCGGGAGGTACATACTCTGGGGCCAACGTCCTGACTTTC. Translating gives CASSRSGGLAGGTYSGANVLTF.